This T cell receptor beta chain stems from a study of T cell responses to AZD1222 COVID-19 vaccine. Study outcomes and limitations: Females outnumbered males among donors, who were mostly white British; clonal diversity was possibly underestimated.

The analysis combined second doses at about 4 or about 12 weeks. The assay was immunoSEQ multiplex PCR, and TCRdb's table has in-frame clones only and misses some. The sample consists of approximately 100,000 clones, around 90% of them appearing once. As regards this clone: As yet, its antigen is unknown.

Germline V CDR1 and CDR2: MDHEN, SYDVKM. J lost 1 base, V lost 6 bases, and 12 bases had no gene match. CDR3 length equals 18 residues. The source of this sequence is an adult who received the AZD1222 COVID-19 vaccine. The chain combines TRBV28 with TRBJ2-6, with TRBD1 identical over 7 bases. Sequencing was performed on peripheral blood, taken 28 days after the second AZD1222 dose. The CDR3 bases are TGTGCCAGCAGCGTAACACGGGACAGATATTCTGGGGCCAACGTCCTGACTTTC. This gives the protein CASSVTRDRYSGANVLTF.